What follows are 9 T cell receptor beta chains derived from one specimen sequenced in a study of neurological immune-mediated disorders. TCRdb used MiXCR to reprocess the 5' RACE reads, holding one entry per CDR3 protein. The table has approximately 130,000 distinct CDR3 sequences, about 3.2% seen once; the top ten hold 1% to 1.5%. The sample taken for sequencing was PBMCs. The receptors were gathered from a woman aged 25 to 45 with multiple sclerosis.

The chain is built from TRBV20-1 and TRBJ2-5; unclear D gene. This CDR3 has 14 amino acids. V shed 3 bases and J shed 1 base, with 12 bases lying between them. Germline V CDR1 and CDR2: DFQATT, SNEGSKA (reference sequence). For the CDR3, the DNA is TGCAGTGCTAGGTACGGCGGACCCCAAGAGACCCAGTACTTC. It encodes CSARYGGPQETQYF.

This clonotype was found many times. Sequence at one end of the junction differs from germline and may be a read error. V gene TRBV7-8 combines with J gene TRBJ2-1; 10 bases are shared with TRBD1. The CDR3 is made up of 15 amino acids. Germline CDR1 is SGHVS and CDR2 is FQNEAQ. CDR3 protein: CASSRQGASSNEQFF. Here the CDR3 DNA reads TGTGCCAGCAGCCGACAGGGGGCCTCCTCCAATGAGCAGTTCTTC.

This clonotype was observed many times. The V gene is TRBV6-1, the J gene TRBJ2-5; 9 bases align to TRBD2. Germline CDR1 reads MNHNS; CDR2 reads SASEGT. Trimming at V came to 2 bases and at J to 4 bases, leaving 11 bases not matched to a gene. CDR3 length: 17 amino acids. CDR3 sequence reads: CASSEFSRGGRGETQYF. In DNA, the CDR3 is TGTGCCAGCAGTGAATTTTCGCGGGGGGGCCGTGGAGAGACCCAGTACTTC.

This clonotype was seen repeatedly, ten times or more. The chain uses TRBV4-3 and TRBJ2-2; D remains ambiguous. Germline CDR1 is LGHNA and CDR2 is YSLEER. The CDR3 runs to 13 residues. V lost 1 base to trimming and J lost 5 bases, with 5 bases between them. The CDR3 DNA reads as TGCGCCAGCAGCCAAGGTGGTACCGGGGAGCTGTTTTTT. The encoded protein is CASSQGGTGELFF.

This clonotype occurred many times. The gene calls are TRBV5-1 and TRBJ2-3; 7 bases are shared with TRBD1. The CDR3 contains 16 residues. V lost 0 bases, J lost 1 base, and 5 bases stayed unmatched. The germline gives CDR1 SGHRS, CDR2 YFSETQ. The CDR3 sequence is CASSLGRDSGTDTQYF. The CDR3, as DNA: TGCGCCAGCAGCTTGGGCCGGGACAGCGGCACAGATACGCAGTATTTT.

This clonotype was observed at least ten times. The CDR3 protein is CSAREANNEQFF. In DNA, the CDR3 is TGCAGTGCTAGGGAGGCGAACAATGAGCAGTTCTTC. J is TRBJ2-1 and V is TRBV20-1, with a weak D call TRBD2 (5 bases). Germline V gene sequence: CDR1 DFQATT, CDR2 SNEGSKA (reference sequence). The CDR3 is 12 amino acids. Deletions cut 3 bases from V and 5 bases from J, with 8 bases between.

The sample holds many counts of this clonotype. The CDR3 bases are TGTGCCAGCAGCCCGGACCCCTACAATGAGCAGTTCTTC. Translation: CASSPDPYNEQFF. The rearrangement joins TRBV7-9 to TRBJ2-1; D call uncertain. Germline CDR1 reads SEHNR; CDR2 reads FQNEAQ (reference sequence). The CDR3 consists of 13 residues. V gave up 5 bases and J gave up 2 bases, with 7 bases separating them.

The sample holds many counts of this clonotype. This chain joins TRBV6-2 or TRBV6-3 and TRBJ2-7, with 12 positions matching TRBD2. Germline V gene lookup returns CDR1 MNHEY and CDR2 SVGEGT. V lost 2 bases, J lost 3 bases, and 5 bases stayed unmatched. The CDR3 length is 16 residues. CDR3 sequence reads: CASSYELAGGNYEQYF. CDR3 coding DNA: TGTGCCAGCAGTTACGAACTAGCGGGGGGTAACTACGAGCAGTACTTC.

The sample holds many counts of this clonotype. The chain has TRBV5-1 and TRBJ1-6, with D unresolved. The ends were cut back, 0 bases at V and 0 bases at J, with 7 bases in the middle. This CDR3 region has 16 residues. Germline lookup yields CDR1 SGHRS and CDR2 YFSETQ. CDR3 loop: CASSLGRSSYNSPLHF. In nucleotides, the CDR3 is TGCGCCAGCAGCTTGGGACGGAGCTCCTATAATTCACCCCTCCACTTT. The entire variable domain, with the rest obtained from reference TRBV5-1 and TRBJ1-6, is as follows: KAGVTQTPRYLIKTRGQQVTLSCSPISGHRSVSWYQQTPGQGLQFLFEYFSETQRNKGNFPGRFSGRQFSNSRSEMNVSTLELGDSALYLCASSLGRSSYNSPLHFGNGTRLTVT.